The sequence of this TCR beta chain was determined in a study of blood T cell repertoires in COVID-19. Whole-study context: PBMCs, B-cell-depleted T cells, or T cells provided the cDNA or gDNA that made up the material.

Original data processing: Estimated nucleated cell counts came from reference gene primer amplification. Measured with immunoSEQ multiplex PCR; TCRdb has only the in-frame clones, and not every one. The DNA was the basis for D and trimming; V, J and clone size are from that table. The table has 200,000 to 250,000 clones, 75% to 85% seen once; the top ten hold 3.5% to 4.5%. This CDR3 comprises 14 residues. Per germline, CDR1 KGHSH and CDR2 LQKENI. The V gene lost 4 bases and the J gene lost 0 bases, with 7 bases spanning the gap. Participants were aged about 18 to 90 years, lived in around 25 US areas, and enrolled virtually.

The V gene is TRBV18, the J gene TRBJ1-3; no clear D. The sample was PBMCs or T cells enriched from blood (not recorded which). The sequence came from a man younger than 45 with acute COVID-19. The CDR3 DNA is TGTGCCAGCTCACGACCGCGCTCTGGAAACACCATATATTTT. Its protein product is CASSRPRSGNTIYF.